The 29 T cell receptor beta chains given below trace back to one sample, sequenced in a study of spatial heterogeneity in lung cancer (dated by TCRdb to about 2019). Library method: 5' RACE. The instrument given in TCRdb is NextSeq 500. TCRdb cleaned the public reads at Q25 with fastp, built clones with MiXCR and kept in-frame beta chains. Every distinct CDR3 protein forms one entry, paired with its most common genes and DNA. Across this sample there are about 45,000 distinct CDR3 sequences, with about 11% seen only once. Together, the top ten hold 35% to 45% of the sample. Read against the paper, the sample's time point label means: sample taken at primary tumor resection. For TCR sequencing, whole RNA was extracted from tumor and nontumor lung tissue, or from cryopreserved PBMC samples, and no cell sorting was done. This sample comprised PBMCs, obtained at surgery. The receptors here all came from a female donor with early-stage non-small cell lung cancer.

This clonotype was detected once. This sequence joins TRBV28 and TRBJ1-1; TRBD1 might be the D (6 bases). Between the trimmed V and J ends, which lost 4 bases and 0 bases, there was a span of 12 bases. CDR1 MDHEN and CDR2 SYDVKM come from the germline V gene. This CDR3 is 15 amino acids long. DNA of the CDR3: TGTGCCAGCAGTTACTCTGACAGGCTGAACACTGAAGCTTTCTTT. Protein: CASSYSDRLNTEAFF. Using reference TRBV28 and TRBJ1-1 for the parts outside the CDR3, the full variable domain is DVKVTQSSRYLVKRTGEKVFLECVQDMDHENMFWYRQDPGLGLRLIYFSYDVKMKEKGDIPEGYSVSREKKERFSLILESASTNQTSMYLCASSYSDRLNTEAFFGQGTRLTVV.

V is TRBV7-2 and J is TRBJ2-1; D might be TRBD1 or TRBD2, each matching 6 bases. This CDR3 comprises 15 residues. CDR1 is SGHTA and CDR2 is FQGNSA in the germline V gene. Between the trimmed V and J ends, which lost 7 bases and 4 bases, there was a span of 17 bases. CDR3 in amino acids: CASIKGDSLYNEQFF. CDR3 DNA sequence: TGTGCCAGCATCAAGGGGGACTCCCTATACAATGAGCAGTTCTTC.

This chain joins TRBV19 and TRBJ1-5; D is ambiguous. Trimming removed 4 bases from V and 7 bases from J, with 11 bases in between. Per the germline V gene, CDR1 is LNHDA and CDR2 is SQIVND (reference sequence). This CDR3 is 13 amino acids long. This CDR3 reads CASSNNQDQPQHF. The CDR3 nucleotides are TGTGCCAGTAGTAACAACCAAGACCAGCCCCAGCATTTT.

The chain carries TRBV28 and TRBJ1-4; 7 bases line up with TRBD1. The CDR3 extends over 16 amino acids. J gave up 3 bases and V 4 bases, and 8 bases lay outside the gene matches. The germline V gene encodes CDR1 MDHEN and CDR2 SYDVKM. The CDR3 reads CASSSPSTGSNEKLFF. The CDR3 DNA is TGTGCCAGCAGTTCCCCCTCGACAGGGTCTAATGAAAAACTGTTTTTT.

The chain carries TRBV6-1 and TRBJ2-2; 8 bases line up with TRBD2. Germline values: CDR1 MNHNS, CDR2 SASEGT. The J segment lost 6 bases and the V segment lost 5 bases, leaving 8 bases of the junction unmatched. There are 15 residues in the CDR3. The CDR3 region is CASSPSRGGPGELFF. The CDR3 bases are TGTGCCAGCAGTCCGAGTCGGGGGGGCCCCGGGGAGCTGTTTTTT.

The CDR3 is CASSLAGAGNTEAFF. CDR3 DNA: TGTGCCAGCAGCTTAGCTGGGGCGGGGAACACTGAAGCTTTCTTT. The gene calls are TRBV7-8 and TRBJ1-1; D possibly corresponds to TRBD1 (5 bases). CDR3 length: 15 residues. Germline CDR1 reads SGHVS; CDR2 reads FQNEAQ. Trimming took off 0 bases at V and 1 base at J, with 9 bases between the two ends.

This chain links TRBV19 with TRBJ2-4; TRBD2 matches 9 bases. This CDR3 region has 16 residues. Germline CDR1 LNHDA, CDR2 SQIVND (reference sequence). V shed 2 bases, J shed 8 bases, and the junction held 10 bases outside the gene matches. CDR3 coding DNA: TGTGCCAGTAGTATAACGGCCGCGGTAGCGGGGGACATTCAGTACTTC. It specifies CASSITAAVAGDIQYF. Drawing the rest from reference TRBV19 and TRBJ2-4, the complete variable domain is DGGITQSPKYLFRKEGQNVTLSCEQNLNHDAMYWYRQDPGQGLRLIYYSQIVNDFQKGDIAEGYSVSREKKESFPLTVTSAQKNPTAFYLCASSITAAVAGDIQYFGAGTRLSVL.

This clonotype was observed a handful of times. CDR3 sequence (DNA): TGTGCCAGCAGCTCCACCGGGACCAACGAGCAGTACTTC. It encodes CASSSTGTNEQYF. The rearrangement joins TRBV7-2 to TRBJ2-7; D is possibly TRBD1 or TRBD2 (5 bases each). The CDR3 has 13 residues. V was shortened by 4 bases and J by 5 bases, with 12 bases between the two germline ends. Germline V gene sequence: CDR1 SGHTA, CDR2 FQGNSA.

The chain recombines TRBV5-6 with TRBJ1-1; D call uncertain. Trimming removed 4 bases at V and 4 bases at J, with 11 bases between. The CDR3 contains 13 residues. Germline CDR1 reads SGHDT; CDR2 reads YYEEEE. The CDR3 nucleotides read TGTGCCAGCAGCCGGCGGCTAGGCACTGAAGCTTTCTTT. Its protein product is CASSRRLGTEAFF. Variable domain in full (rest from reference TRBV5-6 and TRBJ1-1): DAGVTQSPTHLIKTRGQQVTLRCSPKSGHDTVSWYQQALGQGPQFIFQYYEEEERQRGNFPDRFSGHQFPNYSSELNVNALLLGDSALYLCASSRRLGTEAFFGQGTRLTVV.

This clonotype appeared a few times. The chain uses TRBV2 and TRBJ2-2; D is possibly TRBD1 (5 bases). The CDR3 has 15 amino acids. CDR1 and CDR2 from the germline V gene are SNHLY and FYNNEI. Trimming cost V 1 base and J 1 base, with 7 bases left between them. The CDR3: CASSEGTLNTGELFF. As DNA, the CDR3 is TGTGCCAGCAGTGAAGGGACATTGAACACCGGGGAGCTGTTTTTT. Full variable domain (rest looked up from reference TRBV2 and TRBJ2-2): EPEVTQTPSHQVTQMGQEVILRCVPISNHLYFYWYRQILGQKVEFLVSFYNNEISEKSEIFDDQFSVERPDGSNFTLKIRSTKLEDSAMYFCASSEGTLNTGELFFGEGSRLTVL.

This clonotype was detected many times. The chain uses TRBV4-3 and TRBJ2-3; D remains unclear. V lost 1 base, J lost 8 bases, and 10 bases lay in between. This CDR3 region has 13 residues. Germline CDR1 and CDR2: LGHNA and YSLEER. The CDR3 here is CASSQGVTGTQYF. The CDR3 DNA follows: TGCGCCAGCAGCCAAGGAGTCACGGGTACGCAGTATTTT.

This chain links TRBV19 with TRBJ1-5, with D possibly being TRBD1 (6 bases). The germline CDR1 and CDR2 sequences are LNHDA and SQIVND (reference sequence). The CDR3 loop spans 18 amino acids. V lost 3 bases and J lost 3, with 21 bases in between. In nucleotides, the CDR3 is TGTGCCAGTAGTATTCCCCGGGCAGGGGTCGCCGTCAATCAGCCCCAGCATTTT. Its translation: CASSIPRAGVAVNQPQHF.

This clonotype was seen many times. CDR3 amino acids: CSVVMSGADTQYF. The CDR3 coding sequence is TGCAGCGTTGTCATGTCAGGTGCAGATACGCAGTATTTT. This rearrangement joins TRBV29-1 to TRBJ2-3, with no clear D. The CDR3 has 13 residues. Germline-derived CDR1 and CDR2 are SQVTM and ANQGSEA. Deletions cut 4 bases from V and 4 bases from J, with 12 bases between.

A few counts support this clonotype. The V gene is TRBV5-1, the J gene TRBJ2-2; 8 nucleotides match TRBD1. Germline V gene sequence: CDR1 SGHRS, CDR2 YFSETQ. This CDR3 contains 14 residues. J lost 6 bases, V lost 2 bases, and 3 bases had no gene match. The CDR3 spells CASSFRGPPGELFF. The CDR3 coding sequence is TGCGCCAGCAGCTTCAGGGGGCCCCCCGGGGAGCTGTTTTTT.

The gene calls are TRBV20-1 and TRBJ2-7, with TRBD2 as a possible D gene (7 bases). Germline V CDR1 and CDR2: DFQATT, SNEGSKA (reference sequence). Trimming removed 3 bases from V and 2 bases from J, with 14 bases in between. The CDR3 has 14 amino acids. CDR3 in amino acids: CSAREGGLTYEQYF. In DNA form, the CDR3 reads TGCAGTGCTAGGGAGGGGGGGCTCACCTACGAGCAGTACTTC.

The sample holds a few counts of this clonotype. This chain joins TRBV7-9 and TRBJ2-1, with D unclear. The germline V gene has CDR1 SEHNR and CDR2 FQNEAQ (reference sequence). The CDR3 length is 13 residues. V shed 4 bases and J shed 3 bases, with 7 bases lying between them. In nucleotides, the CDR3 is TGTGCCAGCAGCTCCCTGAGCTACAATGAGCAGTTCTTC. Protein: CASSSLSYNEQFF.

This clonotype was detected only a few times. The J gene is TRBJ1-4, the V gene TRBV3-1; TRBD1 aligns across 9 bases. Germline V CDR1 and CDR2: LGHDT, YNNKEL (reference sequence). This CDR3 comprises 16 residues. The J segment lost 7 bases and the V segment lost 3 bases, leaving 9 bases of the junction unmatched. CDR3 in amino acids: CASSHGDRVVREKLFF. The CDR3 DNA is TGTGCCAGCAGCCATGGGGACAGGGTGGTGCGTGAAAAACTGTTTTTT.

The chain couples TRBV2 to TRBJ2-1, with TRBD2 matching over 12 bases. This CDR3 has 15 residues. CDR1 is SNHLY, CDR2 FYNNEI, per germline. Germline trimming cut 6 bases from V and 10 bases from J; bases unmatched to any gene: 10. CDR3 sequence (DNA): TGTGCCAGCAGAGCACTAGCGGGGGGCTTAGGAGAGCAGTTCTTC. It is translated as CASRALAGGLGEQFF.

This clonotype has at least ten counts. J is TRBJ1-1 and V is TRBV12-3 or TRBV12-4; no clear D. This CDR3 has 13 amino acids. V was shortened by 5 bases and J by 5 bases, with 12 bases between the two germline ends. The CDR3 coding sequence is TGTGCCAGCAGTCTCGACCCTGGAACTGAAGCTTTCTTT. Translation: CASSLDPGTEAFF.

In its sample, this clonotype was seen many times. V usage is TRBV28 and J usage is TRBJ2-3; D might be TRBD1 (5 bases). Germline values: CDR1 MDHEN, CDR2 SYDVKM. The V gene lost 3 bases and the J gene lost 2 bases, with 12 bases spanning the gap. CDR3 size: 15 residues. The CDR3 DNA is TGTGCCAGCAGTTTCGACAGTCCTCTCACAGATACGCAGTATTTT. Protein: CASSFDSPLTDTQYF.

This clonotype came up a few times. V usage is TRBV12-3 or TRBV12-4 and J usage is TRBJ2-1; no clear D gene. V was clipped by 4 bases and J by 8 bases, with 9 bases between them. The CDR3 runs to 12 residues. CDR3 nucleotides: TGTGCCAGCAGTTCCAGAGCGTATGAGCAGTTCTTC. It encodes CASSSRAYEQFF.

The V gene is TRBV2, the J gene TRBJ1-5; D remains ambiguous. V was trimmed by 1 base and J by 1 base, leaving 8 bases between them. The CDR3 is 15 amino acids. Germline CDR1 and CDR2: SNHLY and FYNNEI. The CDR3 DNA reads as TGTGCCAGCAGTGAAGGTCCAGCAAGCAATCAGCCCCAGCATTTT. This codes for CASSEGPASNQPQHF.

CDR3: CAISDTSVTYNEQFF. As DNA, the CDR3 is TGTGCCATCAGTGATACTAGCGTCACCTACAATGAGCAGTTCTTC. The chain is built from TRBV10-3 and TRBJ2-1; 7 nucleotides agree with TRBD2. V shed 3 bases, J shed 2 bases, and the junction held 4 bases outside the gene matches. Germline CDR1 reads ENHRY; CDR2 reads SYGVKD. This CDR3 spans 15 amino acids.

This rearrangement joins TRBV4-3 to TRBJ2-3, with 7 nucleotides matching TRBD1. With 4 bases clipped from V and 4 bases from J, the junction kept 11 bases outside the gene matches. The CDR3 consists of 16 residues. Germline V CDR1 and CDR2: LGHNA, YSLEER. The CDR3 nucleotides are TGCGCCAGCAGCCGGAACCCCCAGGGGGTCGCAGATACGCAGTATTTT. Translated, it gives CASSRNPQGVADTQYF.

J is TRBJ2-7 and V is TRBV6-2 or TRBV6-3, with D unresolved. Germline V gene data show CDR1 as MNHEY and CDR2 as SVGEGT. V lost 6 bases and J lost 4, with 7 bases in between. The CDR3 totals 11 residues. The chain's CDR3 is CASRSGYEQYF. CDR3 sequence (DNA): TGTGCCAGCAGGTCCGGGTACGAGCAGTACTTC.

The V gene is TRBV13, the J gene TRBJ1-6, with TRBD1 identical over 8 bases. Germline V CDR1 and CDR2: PRHDT, FYEKMQ (reference sequence). Unmatched junction bases numbered 8, after V lost 4 bases and J lost 9 bases. The CDR3 runs to 15 residues. CDR3 protein: CASSSRQGRSSPLHF. The DNA for the CDR3 is TGTGCCAGCAGCTCCCGACAGGGGAGAAGTTCACCCCTCCACTTT.

The chain is built from TRBV6-5 and TRBJ1-3; D might be TRBD1 (6 bases). V was cut by 2 bases and J by 2 bases, with 16 bases left in between. Germline lookup yields CDR1 MNHEY and CDR2 SVGAGI. This CDR3 contains 17 residues. The CDR3 coding sequence is TGTGCCAGCAGTTACCGGGGGGGCAGTTTTGCTGGAAACACCATATATTTT. Its translation: CASSYRGGSFAGNTIYF.

In this sample, this clonotype turned up a few times. The chain uses TRBV7-2 and TRBJ2-2, with D tentatively TRBD2 (5 bases). V lost 0 bases and J lost 6, with 14 bases in between. Per germline, CDR1 SGHTA and CDR2 FQGNSA. This CDR3 is built from 16 residues. CDR3 residues: CASSLAPGMGAGELFF. The CDR3 bases are TGTGCCAGCAGCTTAGCGCCGGGGATGGGCGCCGGGGAGCTGTTTTTT.

This clonotype has a count of ten or more. This rearrangement joins TRBV7-8 to TRBJ2-7; weak D call: TRBD1 (5 bases). V gave up 0 bases and J gave up 2 bases, with 11 bases separating them. The CDR3 contains 15 residues. Germline V gives CDR1 SGHVS, CDR2 FQNEAQ. CDR3 amino acids: CASSLADTGPYEQYF. CDR3 nucleotides: TGTGCCAGCAGCTTAGCGGACACGGGCCCCTACGAGCAGTACTTC.